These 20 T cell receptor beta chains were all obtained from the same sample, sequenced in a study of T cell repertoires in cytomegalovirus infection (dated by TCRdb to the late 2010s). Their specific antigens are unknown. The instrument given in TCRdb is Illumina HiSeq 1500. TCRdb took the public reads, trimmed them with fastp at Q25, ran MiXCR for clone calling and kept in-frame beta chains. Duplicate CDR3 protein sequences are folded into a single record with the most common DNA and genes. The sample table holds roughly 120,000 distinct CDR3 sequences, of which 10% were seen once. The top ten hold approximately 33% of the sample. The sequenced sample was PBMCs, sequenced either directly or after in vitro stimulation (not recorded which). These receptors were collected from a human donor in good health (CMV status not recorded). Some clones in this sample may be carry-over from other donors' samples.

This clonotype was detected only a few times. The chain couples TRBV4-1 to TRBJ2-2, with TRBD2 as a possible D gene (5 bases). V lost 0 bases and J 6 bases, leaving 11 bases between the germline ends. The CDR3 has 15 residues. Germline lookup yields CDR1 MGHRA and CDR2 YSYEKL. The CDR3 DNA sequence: TGCGCCAGCAGCCAAGACCTCGGACTGGCCGGGGAGCTGTTTTTT. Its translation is CASSQDLGLAGELFF.

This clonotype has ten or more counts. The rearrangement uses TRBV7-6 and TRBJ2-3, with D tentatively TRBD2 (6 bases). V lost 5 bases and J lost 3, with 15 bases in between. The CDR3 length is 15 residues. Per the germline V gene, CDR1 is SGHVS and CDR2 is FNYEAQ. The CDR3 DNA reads TGTGCCAGCAGCCTTAGCGGCGCTTATACAGATACGCAGTATTTT. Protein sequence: CASSLSGAYTDTQYF.

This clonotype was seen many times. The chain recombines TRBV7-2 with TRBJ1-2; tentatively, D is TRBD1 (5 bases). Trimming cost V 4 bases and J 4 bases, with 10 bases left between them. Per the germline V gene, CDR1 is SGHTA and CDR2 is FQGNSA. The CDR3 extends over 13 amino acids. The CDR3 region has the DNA TGTGCCAGCAGCTCCCGAAGGGGCTATGGCTACACCTTC. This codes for CASSSRRGYGYTF. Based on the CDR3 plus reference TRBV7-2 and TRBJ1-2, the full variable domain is GAGVSQSPSNKVTEKGKDVELRCDPISGHTALYWYRQSLGQGLEFLIYFQGNSAPDKSGLPSDRFSAERTGGSVSTLTIQRTQQEDSAVYLCASSSRRGYGYTFGSGTRLTVV.

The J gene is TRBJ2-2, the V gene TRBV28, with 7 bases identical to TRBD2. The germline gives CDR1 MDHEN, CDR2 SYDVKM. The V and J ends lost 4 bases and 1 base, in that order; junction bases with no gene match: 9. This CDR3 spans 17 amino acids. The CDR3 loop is CASSSSPTSRNTGELFF. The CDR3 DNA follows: TGTGCCAGCAGTTCCTCTCCGACTAGCAGGAACACCGGGGAGCTGTTTTTT.

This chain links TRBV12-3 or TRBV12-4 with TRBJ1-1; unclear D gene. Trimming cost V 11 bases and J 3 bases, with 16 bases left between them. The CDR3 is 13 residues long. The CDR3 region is CACGIRRDTEAFF. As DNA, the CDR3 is TGTGCCTGTGGGATTCGGAGAGACACTGAAGCTTTCTTT.

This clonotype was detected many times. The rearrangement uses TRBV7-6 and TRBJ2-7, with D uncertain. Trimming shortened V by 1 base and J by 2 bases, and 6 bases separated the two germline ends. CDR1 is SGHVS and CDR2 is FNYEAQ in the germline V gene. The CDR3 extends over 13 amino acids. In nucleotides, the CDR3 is TGTGCCAGCAGCTTAGATCGGACCTACGAGCAGTACTTC. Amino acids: CASSLDRTYEQYF.

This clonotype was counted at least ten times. CDR3 coding DNA: TGTGCCAGCAGCTTAGGGTGGGACTCTGGAAACACCATATATTTT. This sequence encodes CASSLGWDSGNTIYF. The chain is built from TRBV7-2 and TRBJ1-3; D remains ambiguous. From germline, CDR1 is SGHTA and CDR2 FQGNSA. V shed 1 base and J shed 0 bases, with 7 bases lying between them. The CDR3 runs to 15 residues.

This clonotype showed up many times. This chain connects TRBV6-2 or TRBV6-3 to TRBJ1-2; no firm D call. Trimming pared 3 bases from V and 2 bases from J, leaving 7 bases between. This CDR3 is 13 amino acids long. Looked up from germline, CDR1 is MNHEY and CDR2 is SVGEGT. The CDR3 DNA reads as TGTGCCAGCAGTTATTGGGTCAACTATGGCTACACCTTC. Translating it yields CASSYWVNYGYTF.

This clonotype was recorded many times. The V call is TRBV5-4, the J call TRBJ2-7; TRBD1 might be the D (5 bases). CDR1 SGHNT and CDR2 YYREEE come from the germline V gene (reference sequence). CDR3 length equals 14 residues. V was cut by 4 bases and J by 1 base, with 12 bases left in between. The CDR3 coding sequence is TGTGCCAGCAGCCATGGGGCAGGGTCCTACGAGCAGTACTTC. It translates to CASSHGAGSYEQYF.

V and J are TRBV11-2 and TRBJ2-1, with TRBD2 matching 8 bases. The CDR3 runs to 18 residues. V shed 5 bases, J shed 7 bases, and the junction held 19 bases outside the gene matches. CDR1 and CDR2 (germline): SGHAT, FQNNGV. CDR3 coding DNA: TGTGCCAGCAGCATCGGGAGGGCCTGGAGTTATATGAGGAATGAGCAGTTCTTC. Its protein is CASSIGRAWSYMRNEQFF. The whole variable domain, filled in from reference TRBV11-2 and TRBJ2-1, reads EAGVAQSPRYKIIEKRQSVAFWCNPISGHATLYWYQQILGQGPKLLIQFQNNGVVDDSQLPKDRFSAERLKGVDSTLKIQPAKLEDSAVYLCASSIGRAWSYMRNEQFFGPGTRLTVL.

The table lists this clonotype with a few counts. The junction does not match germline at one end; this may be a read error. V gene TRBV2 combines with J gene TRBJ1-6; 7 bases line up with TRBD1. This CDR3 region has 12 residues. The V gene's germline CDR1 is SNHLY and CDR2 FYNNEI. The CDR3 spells CASTGGGTVVYF. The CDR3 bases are TGTGCCAGCACCGGTGGTGGGACAGTCGTCTACTTT.

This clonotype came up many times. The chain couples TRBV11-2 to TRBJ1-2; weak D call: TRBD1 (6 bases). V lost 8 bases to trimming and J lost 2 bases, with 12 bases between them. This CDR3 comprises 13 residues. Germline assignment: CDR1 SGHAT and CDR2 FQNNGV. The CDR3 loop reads CASVGQGNYGYTF. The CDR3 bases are TGTGCCAGCGTTGGGCAGGGGAACTATGGCTACACCTTC. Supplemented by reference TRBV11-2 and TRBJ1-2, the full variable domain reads EAGVAQSPRYKIIEKRQSVAFWCNPISGHATLYWYQQILGQGPKLLIQFQNNGVVDDSQLPKDRFSAERLKGVDSTLKIQPAKLEDSAVYLCASVGQGNYGYTFGSGTRLTVV.

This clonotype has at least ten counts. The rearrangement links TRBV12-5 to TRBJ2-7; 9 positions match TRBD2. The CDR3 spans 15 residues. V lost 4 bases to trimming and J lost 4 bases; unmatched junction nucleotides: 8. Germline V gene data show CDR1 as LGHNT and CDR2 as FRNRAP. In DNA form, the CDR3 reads TGTGCTAGTGGTTCTCCTAGCGGGAAGTCTTACGAGCAGTACGTC. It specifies CASGSPSGKSYEQYV.

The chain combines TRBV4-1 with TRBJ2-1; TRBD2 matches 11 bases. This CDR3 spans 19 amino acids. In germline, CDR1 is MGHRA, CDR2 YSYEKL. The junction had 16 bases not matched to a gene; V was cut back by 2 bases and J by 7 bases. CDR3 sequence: CASSQQPTGTSGNLNEQFF. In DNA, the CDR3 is TGCGCCAGCAGCCAACAACCAACCGGGACTAGCGGAAATTTAAATGAGCAGTTCTTC.

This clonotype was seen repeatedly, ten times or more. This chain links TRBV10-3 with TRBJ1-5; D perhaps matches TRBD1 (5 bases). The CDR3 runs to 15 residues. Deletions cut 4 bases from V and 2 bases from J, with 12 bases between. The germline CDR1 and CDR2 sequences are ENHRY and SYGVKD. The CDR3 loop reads CAISVEQGGNQPQHF. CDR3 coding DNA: TGTGCCATCAGTGTTGAGCAGGGAGGCAATCAGCCCCAGCATTTT.

CDR3 DNA sequence: TGTGCCAGTAGTCCTTTGGGGGCGGAAAAACTGTTTTTT. Its translation: CASSPLGAEKLFF. V usage is TRBV19 and J usage is TRBJ1-4; weak D call: TRBD1 (6 bases). Germline assignment: CDR1 LNHDA and CDR2 SQIVND (reference sequence). Trimming cost V 5 bases and J 8 bases, with 12 bases left between them. This CDR3 is 13 amino acids long.

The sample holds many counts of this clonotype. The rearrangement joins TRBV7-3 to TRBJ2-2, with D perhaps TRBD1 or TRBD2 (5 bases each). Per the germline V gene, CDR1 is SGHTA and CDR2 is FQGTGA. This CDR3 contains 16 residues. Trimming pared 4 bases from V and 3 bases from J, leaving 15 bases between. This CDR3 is CASSWTGDLYTGELFF. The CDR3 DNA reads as TGTGCCAGCAGCTGGACTGGGGACCTATACACCGGGGAGCTGTTTTTT.

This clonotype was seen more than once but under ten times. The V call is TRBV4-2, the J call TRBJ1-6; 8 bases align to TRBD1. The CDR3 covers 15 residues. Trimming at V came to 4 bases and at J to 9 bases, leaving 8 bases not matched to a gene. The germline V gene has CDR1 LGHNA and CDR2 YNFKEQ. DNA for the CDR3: TGTGCCAGCAGCCCGGACAGGGCCCTAAGTTCACCCCTCCACTTT. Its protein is CASSPDRALSSPLHF.

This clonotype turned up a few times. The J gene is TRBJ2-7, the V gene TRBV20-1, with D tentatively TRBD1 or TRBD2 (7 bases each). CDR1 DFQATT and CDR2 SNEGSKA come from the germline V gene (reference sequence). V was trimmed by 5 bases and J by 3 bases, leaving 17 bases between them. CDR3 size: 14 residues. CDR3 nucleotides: TGCAGTGCTTTCGACAGGGAGGGGCTCTACGAGCAGTACTTC. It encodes CSAFDREGLYEQYF.

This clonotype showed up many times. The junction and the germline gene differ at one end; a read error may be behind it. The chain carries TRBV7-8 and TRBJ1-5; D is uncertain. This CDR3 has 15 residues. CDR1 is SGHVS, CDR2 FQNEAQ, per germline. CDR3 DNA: TGTGCCAGCAGCTTACGTGACGGGCCAAATCGGCCCCAGCATTTT. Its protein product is CASSLRDGPNRPQHF.